This TCR beta chain comes out of a study of T-cell reconstitution after alpha-beta-depleted transplantation in children (dated by TCRdb to 2016 to 2018). Turning to the overall study: Using TCR repertoire profiling, the study followed T-cell immune reconstitution in a quantitative way in children after TCRalphabeta/CD19-depleted allogeneic hematopoietic cell transplantation.

Deletion took 6 bases off V and 8 bases off J, with a span of 17 bases between the germline ends. Spanning cysteine to phenylalanine, the CDR3 consists of 14 amino acids. Just CDR3 DNA is preserved here, 42 bases in frame from base 1. The library was produced with PCR. Sequencing relied on an Illumina HiSeq 2500. TCR library preparation used molecular barcoding, with unique molecular identifiers applied to normalize quantification of the TCRbeta repertoire. The raw public reads went through TCRdb reprocessing: fastp at Q25, MiXCR clone calling, in-frame beta chains kept. Rows merge per CDR3 protein into single entries with the most common DNA and genes. The sample contains approximately 350,000 distinct CDR3 sequences, roughly 14% of them found a single time. The ten top clones hold roughly 4.5% of the sample. As regards this clonotype: Its target antigen remains unknown. No per-base quality is available; no much larger clone lies one base away.

The chain was built from TRBV12-3 or TRBV12-4 and TRBJ1-5, and possibly TRBD1, on 5 matching bases. This specimen consisted of PBMCs, obtained from the stem cell graft. The TCR sequence derives from a human donor who donated a stem cell graft to a child with Fanconi anemia. The nucleotide sequence is given as TGTGCCAGCAGCTTTAGTCAGGGTGTGGAGCCCCAGCATTTT. This gives the protein CASSFSQGVEPQHF.